The 25 T cell receptor beta chains below all came from one sample that was sequenced in a study of CD8 T cells in Susac syndrome. After extraction with the RNeasy kit, about 0.5 to 1 ug of the RNA was reverse transcribed using random hexamers. MiXCR, applied by TCRdb to the immunoSEQ multiplex PCR reads, yields one record per CDR3 protein. The table has approximately 190,000 distinct CDR3 sequences, approximately 93% seen once. The specimen sequenced was CD4+ T cells from PBMCs. The receptors were sampled from a human donor in good health.

The chain employs TRBV5-1 and TRBJ1-4; D may be TRBD1 (5 bases). There are 14 residues in the CDR3. Germline loops: CDR1 SGHRS, CDR2 YFSETQ. Trimming pared 4 bases from V and 8 bases from J, leaving 15 bases between. DNA for the CDR3: TGCGCCAGCAGCCCGGACGGGGGTGTAGAAAAACTGTTTTTT. Encoded protein: CASSPDGGVEKLFF.

The rearrangement links TRBV6-6 to TRBJ1-4; D not resolved. Trimming stripped 5 bases from V and 8 bases from J, with 9 bases between. This CDR3 spans 12 amino acids. CDR1 and CDR2 (germline): MNHNY, SVGAGI (reference sequence). The DNA for the CDR3 is TGTGCCAGCAGTCGCATCGGCGAAAAACTGTTTTTT. Amino acids: CASSRIGEKLFF.

The V and J genes are TRBV19 and TRBJ2-1; tentatively, D is TRBD1 (5 bases). V lost 3 bases and J lost 2, with 8 bases in between. This CDR3 is 14 amino acids long. CDR1 is LNHDA, CDR2 SQIVND, per germline (reference sequence). In DNA, the CDR3 is TGTGCCAGTAGTATTAAGGACACCTACAATGAGCAGTTCTTC. It codes for CASSIKDTYNEQFF. Based on the CDR3 plus reference TRBV19 and TRBJ2-1, the full variable domain is DGGITQSPKYLFRKEGQNVTLSCEQNLNHDAMYWYRQDPGQGLRLIYYSQIVNDFQKGDIAEGYSVSREKKESFPLTVTSAQKNPTAFYLCASSIKDTYNEQFFGPGTRLTVL.

The J gene is TRBJ1-5, the V gene TRBV6-2 or TRBV6-3; TRBD1 is a possible D gene (6 bases). The CDR3 totals 16 residues. Germline values: CDR1 MNHEY, CDR2 SVGEGT. The V end lost 1 base, the J end lost 0 bases, and 10 bases lay between the germline ends. CDR3 protein: CASSYFGQSSNQPQHF. The CDR3 DNA reads as TGTGCCAGCAGTTACTTCGGACAGAGTAGCAATCAGCCCCAGCATTTT.

The V gene is TRBV28, the J gene TRBJ2-5, with 8 bases identical to TRBD2. V gave up 5 bases and J gave up 3 bases; unmatched junction bases: 11. Germline V gene sequence: CDR1 MDHEN, CDR2 SYDVKM. The CDR3 is 16 amino acids. CDR3 sequence: CASSRTGGGREETQYF. CDR3 DNA sequence: TGTGCCAGCAGTCGGACGGGGGGGGGCCGTGAAGAGACCCAGTACTTC.

J is TRBJ2-2 and V is TRBV15; 8 bases line up with TRBD1. There are 20 residues in the CDR3. With V trimmed by 0 bases and J by 1 base, 13 bases remained unmatched. The germline CDR1 and CDR2 sequences are LNHNV and YYDKDF (reference sequence). The CDR3 loop is CATSREGRQGKFLNTGELFF. The CDR3 DNA sequence: TGTGCCACCAGCAGAGAGGGAAGACAGGGGAAATTTCTGAACACCGGGGAGCTGTTTTTT. The full variable domain, in which reference TRBV15 and TRBJ2-2 provide the parts outside the CDR3, is DAMVIQNPRYQVTQFGKPVTLSCSQTLNHNVMYWYQQKSSQAPKLLFHYYDKDFNNEADTPDNFQSRRPNTSFCFLDIRSPGLGDTAMYLCATSREGRQGKFLNTGELFFGEGSRLTVL.

The gene calls are TRBV3-1 and TRBJ2-1, with TRBD2 matching 8 bases. V shed 0 bases and J 8 bases; nucleotides not matched to a gene: 9. The V gene's germline CDR1 is LGHDT and CDR2 YNNKEL (reference sequence). The CDR3 has 16 residues. CDR3 nucleotide sequence: TGTGCCAGCAGCCAAGATCTCGCGGGGGGAGGCGATGAGCAGTTCTTC. Amino acid sequence: CASSQDLAGGGDEQFF.

This clonotype was observed a few times. The chain combines TRBV2 with TRBJ1-2; no firm D call. Germline assignment: CDR1 SNHLY and CDR2 FYNNEI. V was cut by 9 bases and J by 5 bases, with 10 bases left in between. CDR3 size: 11 residues. The CDR3 DNA reads as TGTGCCAGTACGTACGGGTATGGCTACACCTTC. Its protein product is CASTYGYGYTF.

The chain combines TRBV3-1 with TRBJ1-2; 7 nucleotides line up with TRBD1. The CDR3 loop spans 13 amino acids. CDR1 is LGHDT, CDR2 YNNKEL, per germline (reference sequence). V gave up 4 bases and J gave up 8 bases; unmatched junction bases: 7. As DNA, the CDR3 is TGTGCCAGCAGCCGTACGCAGGGGGTCGGCTACACCTTC. Its translation is CASSRTQGVGYTF.

The chain couples TRBV4-2 to TRBJ2-3; D ambiguous. The CDR3 totals 13 residues. Germline CDR1 reads LGHNA; CDR2 reads YNFKEQ. Trimming removed 4 bases at V and 6 bases at J, with 11 bases between. This chain's CDR3 is CASSPPGLDTQYF. The CDR3 DNA is TGTGCCAGCAGCCCCCCCGGCCTGGATACGCAGTATTTT.

The chain uses TRBV28 and TRBJ2-7, with TRBD2 as a possible D gene (6 bases). V gave up 6 bases and J gave up 7 bases, with 16 bases separating them. Germline assignment: CDR1 MDHEN and CDR2 SYDVKM. This CDR3 spans 13 amino acids. The CDR3 protein is CASSGGGVDEQYV. The CDR3 DNA reads TGTGCCAGCAGCGGTGGAGGGGTAGATGAGCAGTACGTC.

V gene TRBV7-9 combines with J gene TRBJ2-4; the D gene is possibly TRBD1 (5 bases). Germline V gene data show CDR1 as SEHNR and CDR2 as FQNEAQ (reference sequence). The CDR3 consists of 13 residues. V lost 1 base and J 9 bases, leaving 10 bases between the germline ends. The CDR3 region is CASSLEGQSIQYF. The CDR3 DNA reads as TGTGCCAGCAGCTTAGAGGGGCAGAGCATTCAGTACTTC. Full variable domain (rest looked up from reference TRBV7-9 and TRBJ2-4): DTGVSQNPRHKITKRGQNVTFRCDPISEHNRLYWYRQTLGQGPEFLTYFQNEAQLEKSRLLSDRFSAERPKGSFSTLEIQRTEQGDSAMYLCASSLEGQSIQYFGAGTRLSVL.

The genes are TRBV6-2 or TRBV6-3 and TRBJ2-2; perhaps TRBD2 as D (6 bases). The CDR3 has 15 amino acids. V lost 0 bases, J lost 5 bases, and 10 bases lay in between. The V gene's germline CDR1 is MNHEY and CDR2 SVGEGT. This CDR3 is CASSYSGGLTGELFF. The DNA for the CDR3 is TGTGCCAGCAGTTACTCGGGGGGACTGACCGGGGAGCTGTTTTTT.

The V gene is TRBV18, the J gene TRBJ1-3; D is uncertain. This CDR3 comprises 16 residues. The germline V gene encodes CDR1 KGHSH and CDR2 LQKENI. Trimming took 3 bases from V and 0 from J, leaving 12 bases between them. In nucleotides, the CDR3 is TGTGCCAGCTCACCGATGCCGCCAGCCTCTGGAAACACCATATATTTT. It codes for CASSPMPPASGNTIYF.

This chain uses TRBV28 with TRBJ2-3, with 10 bases matching TRBD1. In germline, CDR1 is MDHEN, CDR2 SYDVKM. With V trimmed by 5 bases and J by 11 bases, 16 bases remained unmatched. The CDR3 contains 16 residues. The CDR3 loop reads CASSTPGTGAPFKQYF. CDR3 bases: TGTGCCAGCAGTACTCCCGGGACAGGGGCCCCGTTTAAGCAGTATTTT.

The chain is built from TRBV20-1 and TRBJ2-7, with D possibly being TRBD1 (5 bases). The CDR3 consists of 13 residues. Germline CDR1 is DFQATT and CDR2 is SNEGSKA (reference sequence). With 6 bases removed from V and 2 bases from J, the gap between germline ends came to 14 bases. The CDR3 spells CSAPIQGPYEQYF. In DNA, the CDR3 is TGCAGTGCCCCAATCCAGGGCCCCTACGAGCAGTACTTC.

The chain links TRBV15 to TRBJ1-5, with D unclear. V shed 3 bases and J shed 5 bases, with 5 bases lying between them. The germline CDR1 and CDR2 sequences are LNHNV and YYDKDF (reference sequence). The CDR3 runs to 12 residues. The CDR3 is CATSSLDQPQHF. The CDR3 region has the DNA TGTGCCACCAGCAGCCTTGATCAGCCCCAGCATTTT.

This chain uses TRBV6-1 with TRBJ1-2; a weak D match, TRBD1 (6 bases). This CDR3 is built from 17 residues. CDR1 MNHNS and CDR2 SASEGT come from the germline V gene. V was cut by 5 bases and J by 0 bases, with 19 bases left in between. In nucleotides, the CDR3 is TGTGCCAGCAGTCTGACAGGTGCTATGGGTGCTAACTATGGCTACACCTTC. Protein: CASSLTGAMGANYGYTF.

The chain couples TRBV12-3 or TRBV12-4 to TRBJ1-6; 8 nucleotides agree with TRBD1. V lost 1 base and J lost 6; bases outside the gene matches: 5. The CDR3 is 16 residues long. Here the CDR3 DNA reads TGTGCCAGCAGTTTAGGGACAGGGCAGGGTAATTCACCCCTCCACTTT. The encoded protein is CASSLGTGQGNSPLHF.

The chain uses TRBV14 and TRBJ2-5, with 7 positions matching TRBD2. From germline, CDR1 is SGHDN and CDR2 FVKESK. Trimming at V came to 1 base and at J to 1 base, leaving 9 bases not matched to a gene. This CDR3 comprises 17 residues. CDR3 nucleotides: TGTGCCAGCAGCCAAGCTCCCCAGACTAGCTTCCAAGAGACCCAGTACTTC. This encodes CASSQAPQTSFQETQYF.

The chain has TRBV7-8 and TRBJ2-1, with 7 bases aligning to TRBD2. The CDR3 consists of 16 residues. V gave up 4 bases and J gave up 6 bases; unmatched junction bases: 12. Per germline, CDR1 SGHVS and CDR2 FQNEAQ. CDR3 protein: CASSSVWEGAVNEQFF. CDR3 DNA sequence: TGTGCCAGCAGCTCAGTTTGGGAGGGTGCGGTCAATGAGCAGTTCTTC.

The gene calls are TRBV28 and TRBJ1-1; 7 bases match TRBD1. Germline V gene lookup returns CDR1 MDHEN and CDR2 SYDVKM. This CDR3 spans 15 amino acids. V was clipped by 3 bases and J by 3 bases; unmatched bases: 7. The DNA of the CDR3 is TGTGCCAGCAGTTTCCCTGACAGGGCTGACACTGAAGCTTTCTTT. This encodes CASSFPDRADTEAFF. The complete variable domain, with remaining parts taken from reference TRBV28 and TRBJ1-1, reads DVKVTQSSRYLVKRTGEKVFLECVQDMDHENMFWYRQDPGLGLRLIYFSYDVKMKEKGDIPEGYSVSREKKERFSLILESASTNQTSMYLCASSFPDRADTEAFFGQGTRLTVV.

This rearrangement joins TRBV7-3 to TRBJ2-2; D uncertain. Germline CDR1 reads SGHTA; CDR2 reads FQGTGA. V lost 3 bases, J lost 1 base, and 6 bases lay in between. The CDR3 sequence is 14 residues long. The CDR3 DNA sequence: TGTGCCAGCAGCTTGAACGTGAACACCGGGGAGCTGTTTTTT. This translates into CASSLNVNTGELFF.

The chain joins TRBV5-1 to TRBJ2-2, with 7 bases aligning to TRBD2. CDR3 length: 15 amino acids. The V and J ends lost 0 bases and 1 base, in that order; junction bases with no gene match: 0. The germline CDR1 and CDR2 sequences are SGHRS and YFSETQ. The CDR3 DNA reads as TGCGCCAGCAGCTTGGCTAGCGGGAACACCGGGGAGCTGTTTTTT. This translates into CASSLASGNTGELFF.

The genes are TRBV12-3 or TRBV12-4 and TRBJ2-3, with 9 bases aligning to TRBD2. The CDR3 contains 15 residues. The ends lost 7 bases at V and 1 base at J; junction bases unmatched: 6. CDR3 sequence reads: CASKIKRGGTDTQYF. The CDR3 region has the DNA TGTGCCAGCAAAATCAAGCGGGGGGGCACAGATACGCAGTATTTT.